This T cell receptor (beta chain) came from a study of tumor-infiltrating lymphocytes in primary liver carcinoma. On the study more broadly: Samples returned roughly 3.65 to 7.13 million productive TCRbeta reads each. Read depth did not differ significantly between tissue types.

The tissue used was unsorted bulk material of about 19-34 mg. RNA and DNA were co-extracted from it with the AllPrep DNA/RNA mini kit. General study results and limits: Tumor-adjacent and tumor-blood pairs showed less overlap than tumor region pairs. About 7-25% of top clones, no more, were shared by all five regions.

Germline values: CDR1 MNHEY, CDR2 SVGAGI. The CDR3 extends over 16 amino acids. Making TCR beta cDNA involved approximately 0.5 ug total RNA and a constant-region primer. Three rounds of nested multiplex PCR with slightly modified ARM-PCR produced TCR beta libraries. The first two PCR rounds used TRBV1-TRBV30 forward primers with a C-beta reverse primer, 10 cycles each. TCRdb passed the multiplex PCR reads through MiXCR, listing each CDR3 protein once. Among around 54,000 distinct CDR3 sequences listed, about 80% were seen once. A remark on this clonotype: The antigen remains unidentified. A read error may produce the germline difference seen at one junction end.

Material for sequencing was liver tumor tissue from sampling region 2. As to subset: tumor region T2, inferior pole. The TCR sequence derives from a man aged 40-49 years with primary liver carcinoma and hepatitis B virus infection. The chain combines TRBV6-5 with TRBJ2-6; the D gene is possibly TRBD1 (5 bases). The CDR3: CASGYLDSAWANVLTF. The CDR3 DNA sequence: TGTGCCAGCGGTTACTTAGACAGCGCTTGGGCCAACGTCCTGACTTTC.